This T cell receptor beta chain was documented in a study of metastatic and nonmetastatic thyroid tumors. Turning to the study itself: Repertoires from malignant and benign thyroid patients were compared across blood and tumor or nodule tissue.

Among the patients, none had received any treatment before thyroid surgery. Study-wide points: Across blood and tumor, TCR beta diversity in malignant thyroid tumors was reportedly significantly higher than in benign nodules.

This clone was seen repeatedly, ten times or more. Its antigen is unknown. This CDR3 comprises 11 residues. Deletions cut 1 base from V and 5 bases from J, with 2 bases between. From germline, CDR1 is SEHNR and CDR2 FQNEAQ (reference sequence). Per the authors' pipeline: CDR3 differences across clinicopathological groups were used to build a distant-metastasis classifier for papillary thyroid cancer. MiXCR was used by TCRdb to re-call the PCR reads. TCRdb, rather than the study authors, made the V and J calls. The table lists under 50,000 clones, less than 25% of them singletons. Material for sequencing was blood. The chain couples TRBV7-9 to TRBJ1-1; D call uncertain. This clonotype was sampled from a male donor with papillary thyroid cancer or a benign thyroid nodule (not recorded which). Some clones in this sample may be carry-over from other donors' samples. The CDR3 nucleotides are TGTGCCAGCAGCTTAGATACTGAAGCTTTCTTT. Translation: CASSLDTEAFF. The full variable domain, rest sourced from reference TRBV7-9 and TRBJ1-1, is DTGVSQNPRHKITKRGQNVTFRCDPISEHNRLYWYRQTLGQGPEFLTYFQNEAQLEKSRLLSDRFSAERPKGSFSTLEIQRTEQGDSAMYLCASSLDTEAFFGQGTRLTVV.